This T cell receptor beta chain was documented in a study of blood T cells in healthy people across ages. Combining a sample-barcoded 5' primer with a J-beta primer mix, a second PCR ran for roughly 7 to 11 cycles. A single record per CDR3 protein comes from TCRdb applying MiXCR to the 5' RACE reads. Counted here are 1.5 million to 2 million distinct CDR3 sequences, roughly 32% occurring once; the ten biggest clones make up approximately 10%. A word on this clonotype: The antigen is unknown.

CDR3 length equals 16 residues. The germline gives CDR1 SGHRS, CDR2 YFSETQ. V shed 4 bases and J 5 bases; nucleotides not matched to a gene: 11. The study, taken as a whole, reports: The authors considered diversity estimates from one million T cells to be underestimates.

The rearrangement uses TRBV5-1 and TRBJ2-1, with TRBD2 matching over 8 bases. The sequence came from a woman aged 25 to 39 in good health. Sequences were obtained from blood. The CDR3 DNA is TGCGCCAGCAGCCCAGGCCTAGCGGGTAAAAACAATGAGCAGTTCTTC. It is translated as CASSPGLAGKNNEQFF.